Given below is one TCR beta chain in context. The entry originates in a study of blood T cells in healthy people across ages. The CDR3 contains 13 residues. Trimming stripped 6 bases from V and 5 bases from J, with 10 bases between. PCR was performed a second time for 7 to 11 cycles using a sample-barcoded 5' primer and a J-beta primer mix. Every cDNA molecule bore a tag from a template-switch adaptor containing 12 random nucleotides. One entry per CDR3 protein results from TCRdb running MiXCR on the 5' RACE reads. The data contain roughly 800,000 distinct CDR3 sequences, just under 25% of them singletons. These data are also associated with another study on T cells of mothers and their children. That source adds: Nine systemically healthy Caucasian donors: three mothers, six children. Mothers gave over 8 million TCR beta CDR3 reads each, and children some 3 million each.

The chain has TRBV12-3 or TRBV12-4 and TRBJ2-2; no clear D gene. The sequence came from a boy between 10 and 17 years old in good health. The sample taken for sequencing was blood. CDR3 nucleotide sequence: TGTGCCAGCAGCTTAAGGGAAACCGGGGAGCTGTTTTTT. Amino acids: CASSLRETGELFF.